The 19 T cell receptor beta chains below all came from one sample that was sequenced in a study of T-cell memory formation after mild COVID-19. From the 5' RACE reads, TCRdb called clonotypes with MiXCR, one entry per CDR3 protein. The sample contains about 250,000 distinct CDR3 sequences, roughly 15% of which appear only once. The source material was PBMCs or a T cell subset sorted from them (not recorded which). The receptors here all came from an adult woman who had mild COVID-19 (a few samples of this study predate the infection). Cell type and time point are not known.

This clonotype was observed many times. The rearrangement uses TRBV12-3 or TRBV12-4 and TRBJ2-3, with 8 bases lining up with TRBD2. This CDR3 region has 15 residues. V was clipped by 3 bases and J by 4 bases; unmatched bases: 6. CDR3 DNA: TGTGCCAGCAGTTTTCAGAGCGGGAGCGCAGATACGCAGTATTTT. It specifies CASSFQSGSADTQYF.

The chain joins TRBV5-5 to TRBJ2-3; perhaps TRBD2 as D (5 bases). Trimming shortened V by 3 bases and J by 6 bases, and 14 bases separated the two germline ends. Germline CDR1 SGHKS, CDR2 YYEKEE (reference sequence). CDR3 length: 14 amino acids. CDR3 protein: CASSSRSGYDTQYF. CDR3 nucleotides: TGTGCCAGCAGCTCCAGGTCGGGGTACGATACGCAGTATTTT.

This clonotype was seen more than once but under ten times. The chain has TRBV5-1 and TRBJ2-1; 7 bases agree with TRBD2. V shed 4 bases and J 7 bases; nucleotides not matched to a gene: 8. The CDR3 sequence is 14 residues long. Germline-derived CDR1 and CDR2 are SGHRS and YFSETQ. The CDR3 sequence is CASSPGLDMNEQFF. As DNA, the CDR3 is TGCGCCAGCAGCCCCGGACTAGATATGAATGAGCAGTTCTTC.

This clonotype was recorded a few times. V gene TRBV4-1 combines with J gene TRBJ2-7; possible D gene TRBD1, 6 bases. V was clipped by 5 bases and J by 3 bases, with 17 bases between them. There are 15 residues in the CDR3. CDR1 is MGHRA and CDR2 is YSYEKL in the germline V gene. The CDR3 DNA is TGCGCCAGCAGCTACCGGGACAAGGAAAGCTACGAGCAGTACTTC. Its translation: CASSYRDKESYEQYF.

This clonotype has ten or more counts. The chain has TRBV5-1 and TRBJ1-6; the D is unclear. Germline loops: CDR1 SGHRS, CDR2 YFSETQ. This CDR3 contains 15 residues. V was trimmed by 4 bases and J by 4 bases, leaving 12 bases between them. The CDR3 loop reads CASSDQSAYNSPLHF. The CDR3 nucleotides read TGCGCCAGCAGCGACCAGTCAGCTTATAATTCACCCCTCCACTTT.

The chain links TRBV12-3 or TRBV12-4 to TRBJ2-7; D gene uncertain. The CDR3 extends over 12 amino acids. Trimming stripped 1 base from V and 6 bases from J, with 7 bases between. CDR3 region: CASSLVLREQYF. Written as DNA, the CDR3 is TGTGCCAGCAGTTTAGTCCTACGCGAGCAGTACTTC.

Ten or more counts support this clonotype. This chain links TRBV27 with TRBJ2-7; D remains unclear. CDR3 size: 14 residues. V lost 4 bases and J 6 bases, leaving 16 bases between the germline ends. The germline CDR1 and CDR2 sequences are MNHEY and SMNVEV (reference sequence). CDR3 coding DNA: TGTGCCAGCAGTTGGGATGGGCGTTCCGCCGAGCAGTACTTC. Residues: CASSWDGRSAEQYF.

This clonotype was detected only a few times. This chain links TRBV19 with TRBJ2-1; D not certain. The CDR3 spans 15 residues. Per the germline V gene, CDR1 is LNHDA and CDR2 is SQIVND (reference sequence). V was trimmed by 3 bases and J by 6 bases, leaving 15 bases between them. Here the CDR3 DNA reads TGTGCCAGTAGTATCACAGTAAAACCCCTCAATGAGCAGTTCTTC. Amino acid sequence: CASSITVKPLNEQFF.

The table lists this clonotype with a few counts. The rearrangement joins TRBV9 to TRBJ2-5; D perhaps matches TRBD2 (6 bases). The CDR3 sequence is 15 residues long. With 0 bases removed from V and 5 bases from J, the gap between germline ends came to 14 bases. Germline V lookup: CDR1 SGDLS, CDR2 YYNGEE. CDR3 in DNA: TGTGCCAGCAGCGTAGAAGGTGCGGGATTGGAGACCCAGTACTTC. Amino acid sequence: CASSVEGAGLETQYF.

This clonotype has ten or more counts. The CDR3 reads CASSLEVGPSYEQYF. The CDR3 DNA reads as TGCGCCAGCAGCTTGGAGGTGGGGCCGTCCTACGAGCAGTACTTC. This chain uses TRBV5-1 with TRBJ2-7, with a tentative D call TRBD1 (5 bases). Germline CDR1 is SGHRS and CDR2 is YFSETQ. The CDR3 extends over 15 amino acids. V was shortened by 0 bases and J by 1 base, with 11 bases between the two germline ends.

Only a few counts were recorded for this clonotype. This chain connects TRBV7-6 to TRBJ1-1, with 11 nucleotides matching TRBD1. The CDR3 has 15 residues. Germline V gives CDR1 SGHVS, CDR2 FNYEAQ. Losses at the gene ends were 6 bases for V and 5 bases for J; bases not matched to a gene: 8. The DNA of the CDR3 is TGTGCCAGCAGTACGACGGACAGGGGGCTAACTGAAGCTTTCTTT. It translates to CASSTTDRGLTEAFF.

CDR3 amino acids: CAWNLGRVYEQFF. CDR3 in DNA: TGTGCCTGGAACTTGGGCAGGGTCTATGAGCAGTTCTTC. V and J are TRBV30 and TRBJ2-1; perhaps TRBD1 as D (5 bases). Deletions cut 4 bases from V and 8 bases from J, with 15 bases between. This CDR3 has 13 amino acids. Germline V lookup: CDR1 GTSNPN, CDR2 SVGIG (reference sequence).

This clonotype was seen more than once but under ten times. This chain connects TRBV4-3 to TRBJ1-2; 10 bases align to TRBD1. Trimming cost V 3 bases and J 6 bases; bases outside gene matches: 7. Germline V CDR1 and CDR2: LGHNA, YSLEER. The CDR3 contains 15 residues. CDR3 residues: CASSQEDRGRNGYTF. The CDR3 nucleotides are TGCGCCAGCAGCCAGGAAGACAGGGGGCGAAATGGCTACACCTTC.

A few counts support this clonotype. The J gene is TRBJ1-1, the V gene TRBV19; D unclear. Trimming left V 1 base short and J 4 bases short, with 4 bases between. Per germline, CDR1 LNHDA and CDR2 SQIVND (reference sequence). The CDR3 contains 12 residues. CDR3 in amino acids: CASSIGPTEAFF. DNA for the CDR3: TGTGCCAGTAGTATAGGACCCACTGAAGCTTTCTTT.

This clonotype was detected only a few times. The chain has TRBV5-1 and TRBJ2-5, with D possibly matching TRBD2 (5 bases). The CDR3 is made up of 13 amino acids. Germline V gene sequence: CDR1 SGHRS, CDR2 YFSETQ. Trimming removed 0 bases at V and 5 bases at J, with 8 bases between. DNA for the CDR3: TGCGCCAGCAGCTTGGTAAGAGGGGAGACCCAGTACTTC. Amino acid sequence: CASSLVRGETQYF.

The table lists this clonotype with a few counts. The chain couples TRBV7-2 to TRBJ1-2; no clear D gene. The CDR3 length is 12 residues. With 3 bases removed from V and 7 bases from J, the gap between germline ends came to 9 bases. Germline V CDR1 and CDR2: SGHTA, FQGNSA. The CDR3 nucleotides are TGTGCCAGCAGCTTTCTCCAGGCTGGCTACACCTTC. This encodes CASSFLQAGYTF.

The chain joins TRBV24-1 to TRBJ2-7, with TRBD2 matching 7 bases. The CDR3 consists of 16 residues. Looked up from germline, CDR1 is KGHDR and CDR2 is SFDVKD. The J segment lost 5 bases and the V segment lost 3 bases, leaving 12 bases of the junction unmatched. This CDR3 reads CATSDTGGGSPNEQYF. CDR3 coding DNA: TGTGCCACCAGTGATACTGGGGGAGGGTCTCCCAACGAGCAGTACTTC.

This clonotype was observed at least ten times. CDR3 sequence: CASRGSVAGGYNEQFF. Here the CDR3 DNA reads TGTGCCAGTAGAGGTTCGGTAGCGGGAGGTTACAATGAGCAGTTCTTC. The rearrangement uses TRBV19 and TRBJ2-1, with 10 bases that match TRBD2. Unmatched junction bases numbered 9, after V lost 6 bases and J lost 4 bases. CDR3 size: 16 residues. Germline V gene sequence: CDR1 LNHDA, CDR2 SQIVND (reference sequence).

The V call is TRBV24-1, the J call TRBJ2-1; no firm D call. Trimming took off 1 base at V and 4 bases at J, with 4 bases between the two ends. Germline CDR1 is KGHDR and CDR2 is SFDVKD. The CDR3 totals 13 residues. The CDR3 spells CATSDFGYNEQFF. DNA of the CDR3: TGTGCCACCAGTGATTTCGGATACAATGAGCAGTTCTTC.